These 8 T cell receptor beta chains came from one sample sequenced in a study of T cell repertoires in cytomegalovirus infection. TCRdb itself ran the reads through MiXCR, one entry per CDR3 protein. The sample consists of 200,000 to 250,000 distinct CDR3 sequences, about 38% of them appearing once. These TCRs' antigens remain unknown. This sample comprised CD8+ T cells from cultured PBMCs, obtained from culture after CMV antigen stimulation. The receptors come from a human donor in good health (CMV status not recorded). Some clones in this sample may be carry-over from other donors' samples.

This clonotype was seen only a few times. The chain has TRBV10-3 and TRBJ2-2; D gene uncertain. Germline CDR1 is ENHRY and CDR2 is SYGVKD. V was pared by 0 bases and J by 7 bases, with 3 bases between. The CDR3 is 12 residues long. The CDR3 reads CAISESNGELFF. For the CDR3, the DNA is TGTGCCATCAGTGAGTCGAACGGGGAGCTGTTTTTT.

This clonotype has ten or more counts. V and J are TRBV28 and TRBJ2-3; D might be TRBD2 (6 bases). With 3 bases removed from V and 5 bases from J, the gap between germline ends came to 30 bases. Germline CDR1 and CDR2: MDHEN and SYDVKM. The CDR3 contains 20 residues. The CDR3 sequence: CASSFFPGLHFADLKDTQYF. CDR3 in DNA: TGTGCCAGCAGTTTTTTTCCGGGACTGCACTTTGCAGATTTAAAAGATACGCAGTATTTT. The full variable domain, completed using reference TRBV28 and TRBJ2-3, is DVKVTQSSRYLVKRTGEKVFLECVQDMDHENMFWYRQDPGLGLRLIYFSYDVKMKEKGDIPEGYSVSREKKERFSLILESASTNQTSMYLCASSFFPGLHFADLKDTQYFGPGTRLTVL.

In this sample, this clonotype turned up many times. The V and J genes are TRBV5-4 and TRBJ2-1, with 9 bases lining up with TRBD2. The germline CDR1 and CDR2 sequences are SGHNT and YYREEE (reference sequence). Germline trimming cut 5 bases from V and 3 bases from J; bases unmatched to any gene: 9. The CDR3 is 16 amino acids. The CDR3 DNA follows: TGTGCCAGCAGACACGGACTAGCGCTTGTCTACAATGAGCAGTTCTTC. As protein: CASRHGLALVYNEQFF.

The V gene is TRBV27, the J gene TRBJ2-1, with D unresolved. Per the germline V gene, CDR1 is MNHEY and CDR2 is SMNVEV (reference sequence). This CDR3 spans 17 amino acids. Trimming stripped 10 bases from V and 2 bases from J, with 24 bases between. In nucleotides, the CDR3 is TGTGCCACCAAGTCCCCCCTGGGCCAAGGGACCTACAATGAGCAGTTCTTC. Protein product: CATKSPLGQGTYNEQFF.

V is TRBV7-9 and J is TRBJ2-3, with no clear D. Germline V lookup: CDR1 SEHNR, CDR2 FQNEAQ (reference sequence). The CDR3 is 13 amino acids. V lost 5 bases and J 0 bases, leaving 6 bases between the germline ends. CDR3 protein: CASSDASTDTQYF. CDR3 DNA: TGTGCCAGCAGCGATGCAAGCACAGATACGCAGTATTTT.

This clonotype was counted a few times. The chain combines TRBV7-9 with TRBJ2-7, with D perhaps matching TRBD2 (5 bases). Trimming left V 5 bases short and J 2 bases short, with 13 bases between. Germline V CDR1 and CDR2: SEHNR, FQNEAQ (reference sequence). This CDR3 is built from 14 residues. CDR3 coding DNA: TGTGCCAGCAGCGCGGGCGGTGAACCCTACGAGCAGTACTTC. This sequence encodes CASSAGGEPYEQYF.

This chain connects TRBV15 to TRBJ2-1, with 8 bases identical to TRBD1. This CDR3 contains 17 residues. The germline gives CDR1 LNHNV, CDR2 YYDKDF (reference sequence). With V trimmed by 0 bases and J by 5 bases, 9 bases remained unmatched. The DNA for the CDR3 is TGTGCCACCAGCAGAGATTTAGGACAGGGTAGCGACAATGAGCAGTTCTTC. Residues: CATSRDLGQGSDNEQFF.

A few counts support this clonotype. The V gene is TRBV7-8, the J gene TRBJ1-1; TRBD1 aligns across 7 bases. J was trimmed by 4 bases and V by 5 bases; bases with no gene match: 7. In germline, CDR1 is SGHVS, CDR2 FQNEAQ. This CDR3 is 14 amino acids long. The CDR3 coding sequence is TGTGCCAGCAGCCCCGACAGGGCTGTCACTGAAGCTTTCTTT. Its translation is CASSPDRAVTEAFF.